These 28 T cell receptor beta chains share one sample of origin, sequenced in a study of graft-versus-host responses after intestinal transplantation (dated by TCRdb to about 2021). Library construction relied on the immunoSEQ multiplex PCR assay. TCRdb provides this immuneACCESS table in a form limited to in-frame rearrangements. Some clones are lacking; in checked studies, under half of them reflect an unresolved V gene, and why the rest are absent is not known. Here the sample has tens of thousands of clones; around 94% occur a single time. Roughly two fifths of the sample comes from the top ten. The sequenced sample was PBMCs, obtained approximately 260 days after intestinal transplant. The receptors come from a human patient who received an intestinal transplant, so some T cells may come from the graft donor.

The chain is built from TRBV28 and TRBJ1-1, with 7 bases lining up with TRBD1. After removal of 5 bases from V and 4 bases from J, the junction contained 10 bases not matched to a gene. The V gene's germline CDR1 is MDHEN and CDR2 SYDVKM. CDR3 size: 15 residues. The DNA for the CDR3 is TGTGCCAGCAGTCTAGCACAGGGGTTGTTCACTGAAGCTTTCTTT. Its translation is CASSLAQGLFTEAFF.

This rearrangement joins TRBV7-9 to TRBJ2-1; 15 nucleotides align to TRBD2. This CDR3 is built from 17 residues. The germline gives CDR1 SEHNR, CDR2 FQNEAQ (reference sequence). J lost 3 bases, V lost 5 bases, and 5 bases had no gene match. CDR3 coding DNA: TGTGCCAGCAGCCCTGGGACTAGCGGGAGGAACTACAATGAGCAGTTCTTC. Its translation is CASSPGTSGRNYNEQFF.

The rearrangement uses TRBV6-5 and TRBJ1-5; possible D gene TRBD1, 5 bases. Germline CDR1 is MNHEY and CDR2 is SVGAGI. The CDR3 extends over 14 amino acids. Trimming pared 3 bases from V and 6 bases from J, leaving 12 bases between. CDR3 region: CASSYQGTGQPQHF. The CDR3 region has the DNA TGTGCCAGCAGTTATCAGGGTACGGGTCAGCCCCAGCATTTT.

The chain carries TRBV28 and TRBJ2-7; 9 bases fit TRBD2. Germline V gene lookup returns CDR1 MDHEN and CDR2 SYDVKM. The CDR3 covers 13 residues. V shed 3 bases, J shed 5 bases, and the junction held 2 bases outside the gene matches. CDR3 protein: CASSFSGRDEQYF. The CDR3 coding sequence is TGTGCCAGCAGTTTTAGCGGGAGAGACGAGCAGTACTTC.

The chain recombines TRBV5-1 with TRBJ2-7; 7 positions match TRBD1. The junction had 6 bases not matched to a gene; V was cut back by 4 bases and J by 2 bases. The CDR3 covers 14 residues. The germline V gene has CDR1 SGHRS and CDR2 YFSETQ. Here the CDR3 reads CASSRRQGAYEQYF. The DNA for the CDR3 is TGCGCCAGCAGCCGGAGACAGGGAGCCTACGAGCAGTACTTC.

This rearrangement joins TRBV2 to TRBJ1-2; no reliable D call. Germline assignment: CDR1 SNHLY and CDR2 FYNNEI. V was shortened by 4 bases and J by 5 bases, with 11 bases between the two germline ends. The CDR3 length is 13 residues. The CDR3 bases are TGTGCCAGCAGTGGGGAATCTGGATATGGCTACACCTTC. This encodes CASSGESGYGYTF.

The chain joins TRBV4-1 to TRBJ2-2; 10 bases align to TRBD1. The J segment lost 6 bases and the V segment lost 0 bases, leaving 10 bases of the junction unmatched. Germline V gives CDR1 MGHRA, CDR2 YSYEKL. The CDR3 totals 18 residues. The CDR3 DNA sequence: TGCGCCAGCAGCCAAGATCTTTCCTCCGGGACAGGGGCCGGGGAGCTGTTTTTT. Protein sequence: CASSQDLSSGTGAGELFF.

V gene TRBV28 combines with J gene TRBJ1-5; D is undetermined. There are 14 residues in the CDR3. The V end was cut by 0 bases, the J end by 2 bases, with 5 bases between. Germline values: CDR1 MDHEN, CDR2 SYDVKM. The CDR3 nucleotides are TGTGCCAGCAGTTTATGGGCAGGCAATCAGCCCCAGCATTTT. It specifies CASSLWAGNQPQHF.

The V and J genes are TRBV5-1 and TRBJ2-7; a weak D match, TRBD1 (6 bases). Trimming took off 2 bases at V and 4 bases at J, with 13 bases between the two ends. This CDR3 has 14 residues. CDR1 SGHRS and CDR2 YFSETQ come from the germline V gene. DNA of the CDR3: TGCGCCAGCAGCTTCGGACAGACCTTTTACGAGCAGTACTTC. Amino acid sequence: CASSFGQTFYEQYF.

The genes are TRBV11-2 and TRBJ2-2; D could derive from TRBD1 or TRBD2 (5 bases each). The CDR3 is 17 amino acids. Trimming shortened V by 0 bases and J by 4 bases, and 15 bases separated the two germline ends. Germline CDR1 is SGHAT and CDR2 is FQNNGV. Here the CDR3 DNA reads TGTGCCAGCAGCTTAGATTTGGGACGCCCCGGCACCGGGGAGCTGTTTTTT. As protein: CASSLDLGRPGTGELFF.

V is TRBV25-1 and J is TRBJ1-1, with D uncertain. The CDR3 is made up of 13 amino acids. Per the germline V gene, CDR1 is MGHDK and CDR2 is SYGVNS. V lost 4 bases, J lost 0 bases, and 6 bases lay in between. The CDR3 here is CASSASMNTEAFF. The CDR3, as DNA: TGTGCCAGCAGTGCCAGCATGAACACTGAAGCTTTCTTT. Combining the CDR3 with reference TRBV25-1 and TRBJ1-1 gives the whole variable domain EADIYQTPRYLVIGTGKKITLECSQTMGHDKMYWYQQDPGMELHLIHYSYGVNSTEKGDLSSESTVSRIRTEHFPLTLESARPSHTSQYLCASSASMNTEAFFGQGTRLTVV.

The chain carries TRBV4-1 and TRBJ1-5; unclear D gene. Per the germline V gene, CDR1 is MGHRA and CDR2 is YSYEKL. V lost 4 bases to trimming and J lost 0 bases, with 10 bases between them. CDR3 length equals 15 residues. Here the CDR3 DNA reads TGCGCCAGCAGCCGGCAACACCCTAGCAATCAGCCCCAGCATTTT. The encoded protein is CASSRQHPSNQPQHF.

This clone came up once. This sequence joins TRBV29-1 and TRBJ2-1; 7 bases agree with TRBD1. J was trimmed by 0 bases and V by 3 bases; bases with no gene match: 23. The CDR3 has 21 amino acids. CDR1 is SQVTM, CDR2 ANQGSEA, per germline. The CDR3 sequence is CSVEAWSEGDSRPSSYNEQFF. The CDR3 coding sequence is TGCAGCGTTGAGGCCTGGTCCGAAGGGGACAGTCGCCCAAGCTCCTACAATGAGCAGTTCTTC.

The chain links TRBV18 to TRBJ2-1, with 8 bases that match TRBD2. Germline V gene data show CDR1 as KGHSH and CDR2 as LQKENI. CDR3 size: 15 residues. V was clipped by 4 bases and J by 12 bases; unmatched bases: 14. The CDR3 nucleotides are TGTGCCAGCTCACGGCCCGGGACTAGTACAATTGTGCAGTTCTTC. Its protein product is CASSRPGTSTIVQFF.

This clone was detected only once. The chain employs TRBV6-6 and TRBJ2-7, with TRBD1 as a possible D gene (5 bases). The CDR3 length is 13 residues. Trimming removed 6 bases from V and 6 bases from J, with 15 bases in between. The germline V gene has CDR1 MNHNY and CDR2 SVGAGI (reference sequence). CDR3 nucleotides: TGTGCCAGCAGGGGCCCCCAGGGTCTCGAGCAGTACTTC. Residues: CASRGPQGLEQYF.

The CDR3, as DNA: TGTGCCAGCAGCTTTCGGGACAGGGATCGCTACGAGCAGTACTTC. This codes for CASSFRDRDRYEQYF. The V gene is TRBV7-9, the J gene TRBJ2-7; TRBD1 matches 9 bases. Looked up from germline, CDR1 is SEHNR and CDR2 is FQNEAQ (reference sequence). This CDR3 has 15 residues. V shed 3 bases, J shed 3 bases, and the junction held 6 bases outside the gene matches.

The J gene is TRBJ2-3, the V gene TRBV6-1; possibly TRBD1 or TRBD2 for D (5 bases each). Trimming took 6 bases from V and 6 from J, leaving 13 bases between them. This CDR3 region has 13 residues. Per the germline V gene, CDR1 is MNHNS and CDR2 is SASEGT. CDR3 DNA: TGTGCCAGCAGCCGGGACCTGGGGGATACGCAGTATTTT. Its protein product is CASSRDLGDTQYF.

Comment on this clone: This likely comes from a read error, as the CDR3 has no conserved phenylalanine or tryptophan at its end. The J gene is TRBJ1-2, the V gene TRBV28; 8 bases are a match to TRBD1. This CDR3 is built from 19 residues. V lost 2 bases to trimming and J lost 4 bases; unmatched junction nucleotides: 18. Germline CDR1 and CDR2: MDHEN and SYDVKM. The CDR3 nucleotides read TGTGCCAGCAGTTTAGCCCTCGGGGGTGGACAGGGTGTAGGCTATGGCTACACCCTC. Protein: CASSLALGGGQGVGYGYTL.

The chain employs TRBV2 and TRBJ1-5, with TRBD1 identical over 7 bases. The CDR3 totals 14 residues. J lost 2 bases, V lost 6 bases, and 4 bases had no gene match. Germline lookup yields CDR1 SNHLY and CDR2 FYNNEI. DNA of the CDR3: TGTGCCAGCAGCTATGGACAGGGCAATCAGCCCCAGCATTTT. Its protein is CASSYGQGNQPQHF.

The chain links TRBV7-1 to TRBJ2-7, with 10 bases that match TRBD2. TRBV7-1 is assigned to the ORF class and has an uncertain function. The ends lost 5 bases at V and 2 bases at J; junction bases unmatched: 15. The CDR3 covers 18 residues. This CDR3 reads CASSGTSGNYTVTYEQYF. CDR3 in DNA: TGTGCCAGCAGCGGAACTAGCGGGAACTATACCGTTACCTACGAGCAGTACTTC.

The chain employs TRBV6-5 and TRBJ1-5, with D maybe TRBD1 (5 bases). Germline lookup yields CDR1 MNHEY and CDR2 SVGAGI. The CDR3 is 15 amino acids. Trimming removed 4 bases at V and 0 bases at J, with 10 bases between. CDR3 bases: TGTGCCAGCAGTTTCCAAGGGGATAGCAATCAGCCCCAGCATTTT. Its translation: CASSFQGDSNQPQHF.

The chain has TRBV7-2 and TRBJ2-4; TRBD1 aligns across 7 bases. CDR3 length: 16 amino acids. Looked up from germline, CDR1 is SGHTA and CDR2 is FQGNSA. V lost 1 base to trimming and J lost 4 bases; unmatched junction nucleotides: 7. The DNA for the CDR3 is TGTGCCAGCAGCTTAGACCGGGACAGAAGAAAAAACATTCAGTACTTC. It translates to CASSLDRDRRKNIQYF. Full variable domain (outside the CDR3, taken from reference TRBV7-2 and TRBJ2-4): GAGVSQSPSNKVTEKGKDVELRCDPISGHTALYWYRQSLGQGLEFLIYFQGNSAPDKSGLPSDRFSAERTGGSVSTLTIQRTQQEDSAVYLCASSLDRDRRKNIQYFGAGTRLSVL.

The chain links TRBV19 to TRBJ2-7, with D possibly being TRBD1 (6 bases). CDR1 and CDR2 (germline): LNHDA, SQIVND (reference sequence). The CDR3 spans 14 residues. Trimming took 5 bases from V and 4 from J, leaving 15 bases between them. CDR3 DNA: TGTGCCAGTAGTCTGCGGCCAGGGGTTTACGAGCAGTACTTC. Translation gives CASSLRPGVYEQYF.

The chain has TRBV7-8 and TRBJ2-1, with 9 bases identical to TRBD1. Germline V CDR1 and CDR2: SGHVS, FQNEAQ. The CDR3 has 14 amino acids. Trimming took 8 bases from V and 0 from J; bases not matched to a gene: 2. The CDR3 DNA follows: TGTGCCAGCGGGGACAGGGTCTCCTACAATGAGCAGTTCTTC. Amino acid sequence: CASGDRVSYNEQFF.

The V call is TRBV20-1, the J call TRBJ2-7; D is ambiguous. The germline V gene encodes CDR1 DFQATT and CDR2 SNEGSKA (reference sequence). The CDR3 sequence is 11 residues long. Trimming took off 0 bases at V and 5 bases at J, with 5 bases between the two ends. The CDR3 region has the DNA TGCAGTGCTAGAGATATAGACGAGCAGTACTTC. Translating it yields CSARDIDEQYF.

This clone was found once. V and J are TRBV4-1 and TRBJ2-7, with D possibly being TRBD1 (5 bases). The CDR3 runs to 12 residues. Trimming removed 4 bases from V and 4 bases from J, with 8 bases in between. CDR1 and CDR2 from the germline V gene are MGHRA and YSYEKL. The CDR3, as DNA: TGCGCCAGCAGCCCCGACAGTTACGAGCAGTACTTC. Protein product: CASSPDSYEQYF.

The chain couples TRBV5-6 to TRBJ2-1; D is perhaps TRBD1 or TRBD2 (5 bases each). V was pared by 1 base and J by 4 bases, with 15 bases between. The CDR3 runs to 16 residues. The germline gives CDR1 SGHDT, CDR2 YYEEEE. For the CDR3, the DNA is TGTGCCAGCAGCTTGAGTCCGGGACGCTATTACAATGAGCAGTTCTTC. Its protein is CASSLSPGRYYNEQFF.

The chain couples TRBV7-9 to TRBJ1-2; TRBD1 agrees at 9 bases. Per the germline V gene, CDR1 is SEHNR and CDR2 is FQNEAQ (reference sequence). Trimming removed 2 bases from V and 8 bases from J; junction bases left unmatched: 21. This CDR3 spans 19 amino acids. CDR3 sequence reads: CASSLPLQGQGGPTGGYTF. The CDR3 DNA sequence: TGTGCCAGCAGCTTACCGCTCCAGGGACAGGGCGGTCCAACGGGAGGCTACACCTTC.